One and the same sample provided the 7 T cell receptor beta chains below, sequenced in a study of cytomegalovirus exposure and HLA in healthy donors. Researchers ran the PCR with 60 Vbeta and 13 Jbeta primers. The data were produced by immunoSEQ multiplex PCR, yet TCRdb's version contains in-frame clones alone and is incomplete. There are some 150,000 clones in the sample; around 74% occur only once, and 2.5% to 3.5% lies in the top ten. Sequenced input: PBMCs. The receptors stem from a female donor in good health and CMV-seronegative.

This clone was recorded only once. V gene TRBV9 combines with J gene TRBJ2-3, with D possibly matching TRBD1 (6 bases). V lost 0 bases to trimming and J lost 4 bases, with 9 bases between them. This CDR3 has 14 amino acids. Germline CDR1 and CDR2: SGDLS and YYNGEE. The DNA for the CDR3 is TGTGCCAGCAGCGTAGGGGGGCGGCCAGATACGCAGTATTTT. Protein product: CASSVGGRPDTQYF.

V usage is TRBV28 and J usage is TRBJ1-2; a possible D gene is TRBD1 (6 bases). V gave up 2 bases and J gave up 6 bases, with 13 bases separating them. The CDR3 totals 14 residues. In germline, CDR1 is MDHEN, CDR2 SYDVKM. As DNA, the CDR3 is TGTGCCAGCAGTTTACCTCAGGGGTCGAATGGCTACACCTTC. Protein sequence: CASSLPQGSNGYTF.

The chain has TRBV28 and TRBJ1-1; 9 bases line up with TRBD1. The junction had 6 bases not matched to a gene; V was cut back by 4 bases and J by 0 bases. This CDR3 contains 16 residues. From germline, CDR1 is MDHEN and CDR2 SYDVKM. The CDR3 sequence is CASSSRTGVMNTEAFF. CDR3 DNA sequence: TGTGCCAGCAGTTCACGGACAGGGGTCATGAACACTGAAGCTTTCTTT. The full variable domain, in which reference TRBV28 and TRBJ1-1 provide the parts outside the CDR3, is DVKVTQSSRYLVKRTGEKVFLECVQDMDHENMFWYRQDPGLGLRLIYFSYDVKMKEKGDIPEGYSVSREKKERFSLILESASTNQTSMYLCASSSRTGVMNTEAFFGQGTRLTVV.

This clone was detected a few times. Distinct nucleotide sequences in the sample also encode this CDR3. The chain has TRBV5-1 and TRBJ1-2; 10 bases are shared with TRBD1. The J segment lost 8 bases and the V segment lost 0 bases, leaving 4 bases of the junction unmatched. This CDR3 has 14 amino acids. The V gene's germline CDR1 is SGHRS and CDR2 YFSETQ. The CDR3 DNA is TGCGCCAGCAGCTTGGGACAGGGGGCGTACGGCTACACCTTC. Encoded protein: CASSLGQGAYGYTF.

V is TRBV6-6 and J is TRBJ2-3, with 10 bases fitting TRBD1. The trim removed 7 bases at V and 1 base at J, leaving 5 bases unmatched. Looked up from germline, CDR1 is MNHNY and CDR2 is SVGAGI (reference sequence). The CDR3 contains 15 residues. CDR3 loop: CASTGQGVGTDTQYF. The CDR3 DNA reads as TGTGCCAGCACCGGACAGGGGGTTGGCACAGATACGCAGTATTTT.

The V gene is TRBV19, the J gene TRBJ1-2, with TRBD1 matching over 7 bases. Looked up from germline, CDR1 is LNHDA and CDR2 is SQIVND (reference sequence). J was trimmed by 8 bases and V by 3 bases; bases with no gene match: 9. This CDR3 is 14 amino acids long. DNA of the CDR3: TGTGCCAGTAGTATGTACCGGGACAGCGAGGGCTACACCTTC. Its translation: CASSMYRDSEGYTF.

The DNA of the CDR3 is TGTGCCAGCAGCTTAGAGTCCCTAGCATCCCCCATTGAGCAGTTCTTC. It specifies CASSLESLASPIEQFF. The gene calls are TRBV7-8 and TRBJ2-1, with D maybe TRBD2 (5 bases). There are 16 residues in the CDR3. The germline V and J ends were trimmed by 1 base and 9 bases, with 19 bases remaining between them. CDR1 is SGHVS and CDR2 is FQNEAQ in the germline V gene.